A single T cell receptor beta chain is shown here with its context. Its antigen is undetermined. Sequencing was performed with immunoSEQ multiplex PCR; in TCRdb, only in-frame clones are kept and a portion is missing. This sample yields 150,000 to 200,000 clones, of which 70% to 90% are seen a single time; roughly 5.7% belongs to the top ten. This record belongs to a study of cytomegalovirus exposure and HLA in healthy donors. Findings and limits, study-wide: In vitro data verified three CMV-associated chains as specific for CMV antigens.

The donors were in the approximately 110-subject validation cohort; that cohort was separate from the approximately 670-subject first cohort. This CDR3 comprises 13 residues. Per germline, CDR1 ENHRY and CDR2 SYGVKD. Trimming removed 9 bases from V and 8 bases from J; junction bases left unmatched: 5. The source material was PBMCs. This TCR derives from a woman in her twenties or thirties in good health and CMV-seronegative. The chain has TRBV10-3 and TRBJ1-6; 9 nucleotides agree with TRBD1. Written as DNA, the CDR3 is TGTGCCATGAGTCGGGACAGGGATTCACCCCTCCACTTT. This gives the protein CAMSRDRDSPLHF.